This T cell receptor (beta chain) was observed in a study of cytomegalovirus exposure and HLA in healthy donors. Study-wide points: In a later analysis, productive TCRs from donors in an Asian-associated ancestry cluster reportedly carried fewer N-insertions than the cohort mean. Excluded: some indistinguishable V segments such as TRBV6-2 and TRBV6-3. By a later analysis, the bulk of CMV-associated TCR beta chains appeared HLA-restricted.

The PCR employed 60 Vbeta primers together with 13 Jbeta primers. The data were produced by immunoSEQ multiplex PCR, yet TCRdb's version contains in-frame clones alone and is incomplete. The sample has 130,000 to 150,000 clones, around 80% seen once. The CDR3 sequence is 14 residues long. CDR1 and CDR2 from the germline V gene are MDHEN and SYDVKM. J lost 7 bases, V lost 7 bases, and 7 bases had no gene match. Comments on this clone: Its antigen remains unidentified.

The TCR was taken from a man in his forties or fifties in good health and CMV-seronegative. Material for sequencing was PBMCs. The chain recombines TRBV28 with TRBJ2-4; 10 nucleotides agree with TRBD1. The CDR3, as DNA: TGTGCCAGCAACATGGGACAGGGGCTTAACATTCAGTACTTC. Protein sequence: CASNMGQGLNIQYF.